A selection of T cell receptor beta chains follows, all from one sample in a study of CD8 T cells in Susac syndrome. Each CDR3 protein is one row after TCRdb ran MiXCR on the immunoSEQ multiplex PCR reads. The top ten hold approximately 0.1% of the sample, which has roughly 200,000 distinct CDR3 sequences, 90% to 96% seen once. The sequencing sample was made of CD4+ T cells from PBMCs. The origin of the receptors is a human donor with multiple sclerosis. The CDR3 runs from the conserved cysteine through the conserved F or W. D genes are given only for firm matches. The size of a clone is reported for some rows only, either as once, few or many, or as a class for expanded clones.

D,length,J,V,size,CDR3,DNA
NA,15,TRBJ1-5,TRBV2,NA,CASSEVLYSNQPQHF,TGTGCCAGCAGTGAAGTACTCTATAGCAATCAGCCCCAGCATTTT
NA,12,TRBJ1-6,TRBV14,NA,CASSQDTRPLHF,TGTGCCAGCAGCCAAGATACGAGGCCACTCCACTTT
TRBD1,15,TRBJ1-4,TRBV7-2,NA,CASSATQGANEKLFF,TGTGCCAGCAGCGCCACACAGGGGGCTAATGAAAAACTGTTTTTT
NA,13,TRBJ1-2,TRBV28,NA,CASRESGRYGYTF,TGTGCCAGCAGGGAATCGGGGCGCTATGGCTACACCTTC
NA,15,TRBJ2-7,TRBV3-1,NA,CASSPSVVGPYEQYF,TGTGCCAGCAGCCCATCGGTCGTAGGGCCCTACGAGCAGTACTTC
NA,13,TRBJ1-1,TRBV19,NA,CASSPSSRTEAFF,TGTGCCAGTAGTCCCTCCTCAAGAACTGAAGCTTTCTTT
TRBD1,15,TRBJ2-1,TRBV29-1,NA,CSGDATGTGESEQFF,TGCAGCGGCGATGCGACCGGGACAGGAGAAAGTGAGCAGTTCTTC
TRBD1,13,TRBJ2-5,TRBV29-1,once,CSVGSGGGETQYF,TGCAGCGTTGGTTCAGGGGGCGGAGAGACCCAGTACTTC
NA,13,TRBJ2-2,TRBV6-2/TRBV6-3,NA,CASSVGLNGELFF,TGTGCCAGCAGTGTGGGTTTAAACGGGGAGCTGTTTTTT
NA,17,TRBJ2-1,TRBV30,NA,CAWSVGPAGLSFNEQFF,TGTGCCTGGAGTGTAGGCCCGGCGGGACTTAGCTTCAATGAGCAGTTCTTC
NA,14,TRBJ1-2,TRBV18,NA,CASSPLSGGSGYTF,TGTGCCAGCTCACCACTTTCGGGAGGGTCCGGCTACACCTTC